The 4 T cell receptor beta chains below all came from one sample that was sequenced in a study of CD4 T cells in relation to SARS-CoV-2 and coronaviruses. No cognate antigen is known for these TCRs. Repertoires were generated with immunoSEQ multiplex PCR, while TCRdb's copy carries only in-frame clones and drops some. The data contain 35,000 to 40,000 clones, roughly 85% of them singletons. Sequencing input: naive CD4+ T cells from PBMCs, cultured in vitro. Stated subset: naive CD4+ T cells isolated by negative enrichment. These receptors originate from an adult with COVID-19.

The V gene is TRBV3-1 (or the pseudogene TRBV3-2), the J gene TRBJ2-1; 14 bases are a match to TRBD2. This CDR3 is 19 amino acids long. Germline lookup yields CDR1 LGHDT and CDR2 YNNKEL (reference sequence). V lost 4 bases and J lost 6; bases outside the gene matches: 14. The CDR3 protein is CASSPTWGLAGERRNEQFF. The CDR3 region has the DNA TGTGCCAGCAGCCCGACATGGGGACTAGCGGGAGAGAGGCGCAATGAGCAGTTCTTC.

The chain links TRBV7-9 to TRBJ2-3, with D maybe TRBD1 (6 bases). This CDR3 spans 16 amino acids. The V gene's germline CDR1 is SEHNR and CDR2 FQNEAQ (reference sequence). Trimming removed 4 bases from V and 0 bases from J, with 14 bases in between. Here the CDR3 reads CASSSPGTISTDTQYF. The CDR3 nucleotides read TGTGCCAGCAGCTCCCCCGGGACAATCAGCACAGATACGCAGTATTTT.

The chain combines TRBV5-1 with TRBJ2-7, with 8 bases that match TRBD1. CDR1 and CDR2 from the germline V gene are SGHRS and YFSETQ. This CDR3 is built from 16 residues. V lost 2 bases and J lost 2; bases outside the gene matches: 9. The CDR3 nucleotides are TGCGCCAGCAGCTTAACGGCAGGGGGCGCGACCTACGAGCAGTACTTC. Encoded protein: CASSLTAGGATYEQYF.

The rearrangement joins TRBV18 to TRBJ2-7; 9 bases line up with TRBD1. The CDR3 sequence is 12 residues long. Per germline, CDR1 KGHSH and CDR2 LQKENI. J lost 6 bases, V lost 5 bases, and 2 bases had no gene match. CDR3 protein: CASSSQGAEQYF. CDR3 DNA sequence: TGTGCCAGCTCATCACAGGGGGCCGAGCAGTACTTC.